What follows are 22 T cell receptor beta chains derived from one specimen sequenced in a study of T cell repertoires in cytomegalovirus infection. These receptors' antigens are unknown. A single record per CDR3 protein comes from TCRdb applying MiXCR to the reads. The sample has around 500,000 distinct CDR3 sequences; roughly 46% are singletons. Specimen: cultured PBMCs, collected from culture after CMV antigen stimulation. These receptors originate from a human donor in good health (CMV status not recorded). Some clones in this sample may be carry-over from other donors' samples.

This clonotype was observed a few times. The genes are TRBV20-1 and TRBJ2-1, with TRBD2 identical over 16 bases. Germline loops: CDR1 DFQATT, CDR2 SNEGSKA (reference sequence). The CDR3 is 15 residues long. The ends lost 6 bases at V and 7 bases at J; junction bases unmatched: 6. The CDR3 spells CSALPGLAGGNEQFF. As DNA, the CDR3 is TGCAGTGCACTACCGGGACTAGCGGGGGGGAATGAGCAGTTCTTC.

This clonotype was counted a few times. The chain joins TRBV29-1 to TRBJ2-3; maybe TRBD1 (6 bases). Trimming removed 4 bases from V and 5 bases from J, with 16 bases in between. This CDR3 is built from 14 residues. CDR1 and CDR2 from the germline V gene are SQVTM and ANQGSEA. The CDR3 reads CSVGVGGQGDTQYF. The CDR3 DNA sequence: TGCAGCGTTGGAGTTGGGGGCCAGGGAGATACGCAGTATTTT.

The V gene is TRBV4-1, the J gene TRBJ1-3; TRBD1 matches 7 bases. This CDR3 region has 16 residues. Per germline, CDR1 MGHRA and CDR2 YSYEKL. J lost 4 bases, V lost 0 bases, and 6 bases had no gene match. CDR3 coding DNA: TGCGCCAGCAGCCAAGATCTAAGACAGGGCGGAAACACCATATATTTT. Protein sequence: CASSQDLRQGGNTIYF.

A few counts support this clonotype. This chain links TRBV7-2 with TRBJ2-7; a possible D gene is TRBD2 (6 bases). Trimming left V 4 bases short and J 3 bases short, with 16 bases between. The CDR3 length is 15 residues. The germline V gene encodes CDR1 SGHTA and CDR2 FQGNSA. The CDR3 region is CASSSGTGAHYEQYF. The CDR3 DNA is TGTGCCAGCAGCTCCGGGACTGGGGCCCACTACGAGCAGTACTTC.

The V call is TRBV11-2, the J call TRBJ1-1; D unresolved. The germline V gene encodes CDR1 SGHAT and CDR2 FQNNGV. The V gene lost 6 bases and the J gene lost 1 base, with 12 bases spanning the gap. This CDR3 is built from 14 residues. DNA of the CDR3: TGTGCCAGCAGACTCATTATGGGGAACACTGAAGCTTTCTTT. Amino acids: CASRLIMGNTEAFF.

To note about this clonotype: The junction shows a germline mismatch at one end, possibly a read error. The chain links TRBV5-3 to TRBJ2-5, with 7 nucleotides matching TRBD2. TRBV5-3 is assigned to the ORF class and has an uncertain function. This CDR3 spans 16 amino acids. CDR3 residues: CASSLDGVAREATQYF. The CDR3 coding sequence is TGTGCCAGCAGCTTGGATGGAGTAGCCCGGGAGGCAACCCAGTACTTC.

This clonotype has just a few counts. V is TRBV7-9 and J is TRBJ2-1; TRBD2 agrees at 8 bases. V dropped 5 bases and J dropped 10; count of bases not matched to a gene: 10. Germline-derived CDR1 and CDR2 are SEHNR and FQNEAQ (reference sequence). The CDR3 is 14 amino acids. CDR3 in amino acids: CASSPRGGLKEQFF. Here the CDR3 DNA reads TGTGCCAGCAGCCCCCGGGGGGGCCTAAAAGAGCAGTTCTTC.

V is TRBV7-9 and J is TRBJ2-3, with 8 bases identical to TRBD1. The CDR3 runs 15 residues. V was clipped by 6 bases and J by 2 bases; unmatched bases: 7. Germline CDR1 SEHNR, CDR2 FQNEAQ (reference sequence). The CDR3 sequence is CASSPQGAPTDTQYF. The CDR3, as DNA: TGTGCCAGCAGTCCGCAGGGGGCACCCACAGATACGCAGTATTTT. Full variable domain (outside the CDR3, taken from reference TRBV7-9 and TRBJ2-3): DTGVSQNPRHKITKRGQNVTFRCDPISEHNRLYWYRQTLGQGPEFLTYFQNEAQLEKSRLLSDRFSAERPKGSFSTLEIQRTEQGDSAMYLCASSPQGAPTDTQYFGPGTRLTVL.

The genes are TRBV7-9 and TRBJ2-1, with 10 bases identical to TRBD2. Per germline, CDR1 SEHNR and CDR2 FQNEAQ (reference sequence). The CDR3 covers 18 residues. V trimming: 2 bases; J trimming: 4 bases; junction bases outside the gene matches: 11. The CDR3 loop is CASSLKRRGTSEYNEQFF. CDR3 in DNA: TGTGCCAGCAGCTTAAAGCGTAGGGGGACTAGCGAGTACAATGAGCAGTTCTTC.

This CDR3 reads CASRVAAGHGELFF. In DNA, the CDR3 is TGTGCCAGCAGGGTAGCGGCCGGGCACGGGGAGCTGTTTTTT. The chain links TRBV12-3 or TRBV12-4 to TRBJ2-2; D is possibly TRBD2 (6 bases). The CDR3 spans 14 residues. V dropped 6 bases and J dropped 7 bases, with 15 bases sitting between them.

This clonotype was seen only a few times. The gene calls are TRBV27 and TRBJ2-5; 15 bases align to TRBD2. The CDR3 runs 19 residues. From germline, CDR1 is MNHEY and CDR2 SMNVEV (reference sequence). After removal of 6 bases from V and 2 bases from J, the junction contained 13 bases not matched to a gene. The CDR3 bases are TGTGCCAGCAGAAGGTCGGGACTAGCGGGAGGAGGTTGGCAAGAGACCCAGTACTTC. Translation gives CASRRSGLAGGGWQETQYF.

This clonotype has a single count. V and J are TRBV20-1 and TRBJ2-1; 7 bases align to TRBD2. The CDR3 has 17 amino acids. Germline-derived CDR1 and CDR2 are DFQATT and SNEGSKA (reference sequence). Unmatched junction bases numbered 12, after V lost 1 base and J lost 3 bases. The CDR3 DNA sequence: TGCAGTGCTAGAGTTAAGCCGGGGCTAGCGGTCTACAATGAGCAGTTCTTC. Its translation: CSARVKPGLAVYNEQFF.

V and J are TRBV12-5 and TRBJ2-1; D is perhaps TRBD2 (6 bases). V dropped 0 bases and J dropped 2 bases, with 11 bases sitting between them. Germline V lookup: CDR1 LGHNT, CDR2 FRNRAP. The CDR3 covers 16 residues. CDR3 region: CASGLVGSGPYNEQFF. CDR3 in DNA: TGTGCTAGTGGTTTGGTGGGGAGCGGGCCCTACAATGAGCAGTTCTTC.

J is TRBJ2-7 and V is TRBV6-2 or TRBV6-3; D remains unclear. Trimming removed 0 bases from V and 1 base from J, with 10 bases in between. The germline CDR1 and CDR2 sequences are MNHEY and SVGEGT. CDR3 length: 15 residues. The CDR3 DNA reads TGTGCCAGCAGTTACTCGATGTCTTTTTCCTACGAGCAGTACTTC. It is translated as CASSYSMSFSYEQYF.

The V call is TRBV14, the J call TRBJ1-1; D might be TRBD1 (5 bases). The germline gives CDR1 SGHDN, CDR2 FVKESK. Trimming removed 4 bases from V and 6 bases from J, with 12 bases in between. The CDR3 totals 13 residues. The CDR3 DNA is TGTGCCAGCAGCCGGGGCGGGTCCGCTGAAGCTTTCTTT. It is translated as CASSRGGSAEAFF. The entire variable domain, with the rest obtained from reference TRBV14 and TRBJ1-1, is as follows: EAGVTQFPSHSVIEKGQTVTLRCDPISGHDNLYWYRRVMGKEIKFLLHFVKESKQDESGMPNNRFLAERTGGTYSTLKVQPAELEDSGVYFCASSRGGSAEAFFGQGTRLTVV.

This clonotype showed up just once. The chain links TRBV6-2 or TRBV6-3 to TRBJ2-1; D might be TRBD2 (6 bases). CDR1 is MNHEY and CDR2 is SVGEGT in the germline V gene. The CDR3 consists of 14 residues. V was trimmed by 5 bases and J by 1 base, leaving 9 bases between them. DNA for the CDR3: TGTGCCAGCAGTGGTCGGGGGTCCTACAATGAGCAGTTCTTC. This translates into CASSGRGSYNEQFF.

DNA for the CDR3: TGTGCCAGCAGCTTAATTCCCCTCGGATTCGGGGGATACGAGCAGTACTTC. This codes for CASSLIPLGFGGYEQYF. J is TRBJ2-7 and V is TRBV7-8, with D possibly matching TRBD2 (6 bases). This CDR3 has 17 residues. Per germline, CDR1 SGHVS and CDR2 FQNEAQ. The germline V and J ends were trimmed by 2 bases and 4 bases, with 21 bases remaining between them.

CDR3 in DNA: TGTGCCAGCAGGTCGGGACTAGCGGGGGGGCCGGGGGAGCAGTACTTC. Its translation: CASRSGLAGGPGEQYF. This chain connects TRBV5-4 to TRBJ2-7; 16 nucleotides line up with TRBD2. CDR1 is SGHNT and CDR2 is YYREEE in the germline V gene (reference sequence). J was trimmed by 7 bases and V by 5 bases; bases with no gene match: 9. This CDR3 spans 16 amino acids.

This clonotype has a handful of counts. The chain combines TRBV6-5 with TRBJ1-5; D call uncertain. Germline-derived CDR1 and CDR2 are MNHEY and SVGAGI. V was trimmed by 4 bases and J by 2 bases, leaving 6 bases between them. This CDR3 comprises 13 residues. The CDR3 DNA reads as TGTGCCAGCAGTTCCTACGGCAATCAGCCCCAGCATTTT. Its protein is CASSSYGNQPQHF.

This clonotype was counted between two and nine times. The V call is TRBV7-2, the J call TRBJ2-7; TRBD2 aligns across 8 bases. Looked up from germline, CDR1 is SGHTA and CDR2 is FQGNSA. J lost 3 bases, V lost 5 bases, and 9 bases had no gene match. The CDR3 loop spans 15 amino acids. Written as DNA, the CDR3 is TGTGCCAGCAGCCCCAACGGGGGGGGAATCTACGAGCAGTACTTC. Its protein product is CASSPNGGGIYEQYF. The variable domain in full, with the rest retrieved from reference TRBV7-2 and TRBJ2-7, is GAGVSQSPSNKVTEKGKDVELRCDPISGHTALYWYRQSLGQGLEFLIYFQGNSAPDKSGLPSDRFSAERTGGSVSTLTIQRTQQEDSAVYLCASSPNGGGIYEQYFGPGTRLTVT.

This clonotype appeared a few times. V and J are TRBV19 and TRBJ2-1, with 10 nucleotides matching TRBD2. This CDR3 spans 14 amino acids. CDR1 is LNHDA, CDR2 SQIVND, per germline (reference sequence). Germline trimming cut 5 bases from V and 12 bases from J; bases unmatched to any gene: 10. The CDR3 here is CASSPGLASRRQFF. The CDR3 nucleotides read TGTGCCAGTAGTCCGGGACTAGCGAGTAGGAGGCAGTTCTTC.

This clonotype was picked up a small number of times. This rearrangement joins TRBV7-2 to TRBJ2-7, with 9 positions matching TRBD2. The V and J ends lost 2 bases and 5 bases, in that order; junction bases with no gene match: 10. Germline CDR1 is SGHTA and CDR2 is FQGNSA. CDR3 length: 16 amino acids. The CDR3 nucleotides are TGTGCCAGCAGCTTAAAGGCTGGAGCGGGAGGTCACGAGCAGTACTTC. Translating gives CASSLKAGAGGHEQYF.